These 30 T cell receptor beta chains were sequenced from one sample in a study of human CD8 memory T cell subsets. UMI-labeled 5' RACE was used, and it produced the TCR beta libraries. TCRdb reanalyzed the 5' RACE reads, giving one entry per CDR3 protein sequence and no DNA. The sample has approximately 5,500 distinct CDR3 sequences. Sample: CD8+ T cells from PBMCs. The receptors were sampled from a human donor in good health.

CDR3 protein: CASSDSGGGTDTQYF. The chain carries TRBV9 and TRBJ2-3; with no DNA, the TCRdb D assignment of TRBD2 cannot be verified. The length of the CDR3 is 15 residues. Germline loops: CDR1 SGDLS, CDR2 YYNGEE.

The rearrangement uses TRBV30 and TRBJ2-1; TCRdb designates TRBD2, a call that cannot be tested without DNA. Looked up from germline, CDR1 is GTSNPN and CDR2 is SVGIG (reference sequence). The CDR3 runs 16 residues. The CDR3: CAWSVLGSGGYNEQFF. The complete variable domain, with remaining parts taken from reference TRBV30 and TRBJ2-1, reads SQTIHQWPATLVQPVGSPLSLECTVEGTSNPNLYWYRQAAGRGLQLLFYSVGIGQISSEVPQNLSASRPQDRQFILSSKKLLLSDSGFYLCAWSVLGSGGYNEQFFGPGTRLTVL.

The rearrangement uses TRBV6-6 and TRBJ2-1; the D gene TCRdb calls, TRBD1, cannot be checked with no DNA. CDR1 is MNHNY, CDR2 SVGAGI, per germline (reference sequence). The CDR3 extends over 13 amino acids. The CDR3 protein is CASSNRDYNEQFF.

This chain uses TRBV5-1 with TRBJ2-5; TCRdb's assignment of TRBD1 cannot be checked, as there is no DNA. This CDR3 is 14 amino acids long. Germline V gene sequence: CDR1 SGHRS, CDR2 YFSETQ. CDR3 amino acids: CASSLLQGEETQYF.

The gene calls are TRBV19 and TRBJ2-5; TCRdb outputs TRBD1, but without DNA this stays unchecked. The V gene's germline CDR1 is LNHDA and CDR2 SQIVND (reference sequence). This CDR3 spans 14 amino acids. This CDR3 reads CASSPRGRQETQYF.

The chain links TRBV7-9 to TRBJ1-2; the D call of TRBD1 rests on TCRdb alone, since no DNA is present to check it. Germline values: CDR1 SEHNR, CDR2 FQNEAQ (reference sequence). The CDR3 is made up of 16 amino acids. The CDR3 loop reads CASSLTQGAQDYGYTF.

The chain employs TRBV7-8 and TRBJ2-5; TCRdb's D gene call, TRBD2, goes unchecked for lack of DNA. Germline CDR1 reads SGHVS; CDR2 reads FQNEAQ. The CDR3 is 15 residues long. The CDR3 spells CASSGLAGDQETQYF.

The CDR3 loop reads CSVPIAGAAYEQYF. The rearrangement links TRBV29-1 to TRBJ2-7; the TCRdb call, TRBD2, lacks DNA for checking. Germline loops: CDR1 SQVTM, CDR2 ANQGSEA. The CDR3 runs 14 residues.

This clonotype is called medium-sized based on its frequency. V and J are TRBV27 and TRBJ2-1; TCRdb's D call of TRBD2 is untestable without DNA. Germline V gene sequence: CDR1 MNHEY, CDR2 SMNVEV (reference sequence). The CDR3 consists of 15 residues. CDR3: CASSLGTSGINEQFF.

The chain is built from TRBV29-1 and TRBJ2-7; no DNA is available, so the TRBD1 call from TCRdb remains unchecked. Germline CDR1 reads SQVTM; CDR2 reads ANQGSEA. This CDR3 contains 13 residues. The CDR3 loop reads CSVTPGQTDEQYF.

The rearrangement uses TRBV20-1 and TRBJ2-1; the D gene TCRdb calls, TRBD2, cannot be checked with no DNA. Per germline, CDR1 DFQATT and CDR2 SNEGSKA (reference sequence). The CDR3 contains 13 residues. The CDR3 is CSAPERDYNEQFF.

Its frequency marks this clonotype as medium-sized. The chain has TRBV12-3 or TRBV12-4 and TRBJ2-5; without DNA, the TCRdb call of TRBD1 cannot be checked. The CDR3 totals 12 residues. Here the CDR3 reads CASSFSGETQYF.

By frequency, this clonotype registers medium-sized (0.01 to 0.1%). V is TRBV12-3 or TRBV12-4 and J is TRBJ1-1; TCRdb reports TRBD1, a call that lacks DNA to check it against. The CDR3 contains 15 residues. The CDR3 here is CASSSDRGVIAEAFF.

The rearrangement links TRBV28 to TRBJ2-2; the D call from TCRdb, TRBD1, cannot be confirmed without DNA. The germline CDR1 and CDR2 sequences are MDHEN and SYDVKM. The CDR3 covers 16 residues. The CDR3 loop is CASSLTRTGEDGELFF.

This chain uses TRBV5-1 with TRBJ2-1; the TCRdb call, TRBD2, lacks DNA for checking. The CDR3 consists of 15 residues. CDR1 is SGHRS and CDR2 is YFSETQ in the germline V gene. CDR3 loop: CASSSVPGGRDEQFF.

V and J are TRBV28 and TRBJ2-3. The CDR3 spans 15 residues. Germline values: CDR1 MDHEN, CDR2 SYDVKM. CDR3 in amino acids: CASTEGSGGTDTQYF.

The chain links TRBV7-8 to TRBJ1-5; as DNA is missing, the TRBD1 call by TCRdb cannot be tested. The germline gives CDR1 SGHVS, CDR2 FQNEAQ. The CDR3 extends over 15 amino acids. The CDR3 loop is CASSLVAGSTQPQHF. Looking up the rest from reference TRBV7-8 and TRBJ1-5 gives the full variable domain: GAGVSQSPRYKVAKRGQDVALRCDPISGHVSLFWYQQALGQGPEFLTYFQNEAQLDKSGLPSDRFFAERPEGSVSTLKIQRTQQEDSAVYLCASSLVAGSTQPQHFGDGTRLSIL.

The chain uses TRBV5-1 and TRBJ2-5; as DNA is missing, the TRBD2 call by TCRdb cannot be tested. Germline CDR1 is SGHRS and CDR2 is YFSETQ. This CDR3 is 15 amino acids long. CDR3 loop: CASSLAGAEQETQYF.

Judged by frequency, this clonotype is medium-sized. The rearrangement links TRBV7-9 to TRBJ2-1; the TRBD2 assignment by TCRdb is unverifiable without DNA. CDR3 length: 14 residues. Germline-derived CDR1 and CDR2 are SEHNR and FQNEAQ (reference sequence). The CDR3 region is CASSSVREYLEQFF. Variable domain in full (rest from reference TRBV7-9 and TRBJ2-1): DTGVSQNPRHKITKRGQNVTFRCDPISEHNRLYWYRQTLGQGPEFLTYFQNEAQLEKSRLLSDRFSAERPKGSFSTLEIQRTEQGDSAMYLCASSSVREYLEQFFGPGTRLTVL.

This clonotype is deemed medium-sized by its frequency. The V gene is TRBV28, the J gene TRBJ2-5; TCRdb's D call, TRBD2, is unchecked because there is no DNA. The CDR3 is made up of 18 amino acids. Germline CDR1 MDHEN, CDR2 SYDVKM. The CDR3 reads CASSFITLQSVYKETQYF.

This clonotype shows up as medium-sized by frequency. The chain's CDR3 is CSVTGELGYTF. The chain carries TRBV29-1 and TRBJ1-2; no DNA is available, so the TRBD1 call from TCRdb remains unchecked. This CDR3 has 11 amino acids. Germline V gene data show CDR1 as SQVTM and CDR2 as ANQGSEA.

The chain carries TRBV6-6 and TRBJ1-1; with no DNA, the TCRdb D assignment of TRBD1 cannot be verified. Germline loops: CDR1 MNHNY, CDR2 SVGAGI (reference sequence). This CDR3 spans 14 amino acids. The CDR3 sequence is CASTLRQGYTEAFF.

The rearrangement links TRBV15 to TRBJ2-1; there is no DNA to check the TCRdb D call of TRBD1. The CDR3 is 15 residues long. Germline assignment: CDR1 LNHNV and CDR2 YYDKDF (reference sequence). CDR3 loop: CATSRQGSSYNEQFF.

J is TRBJ1-1 and V is TRBV2. Per germline, CDR1 SNHLY and CDR2 FYNNEI. This CDR3 comprises 12 residues. Here the CDR3 reads CASSEWGTEAFF.

The V and J genes are TRBV7-8 and TRBJ2-5. Germline CDR1 SGHVS, CDR2 FQNEAQ. This CDR3 is built from 12 residues. The CDR3 reads CASSLGRQTQYF.

This sequence joins TRBV6-4 and TRBJ2-3; checking the TCRdb D call of TRBD2 is not possible without DNA. Germline CDR1 reads MRHNA; CDR2 reads SNTAGT. This CDR3 is built from 16 residues. This CDR3 reads CASSDSSGGATDTQYF.

The V gene is TRBV9, the J gene TRBJ1-2; TCRdb returns TRBD1, unconfirmable since there is no DNA. CDR3 length equals 14 residues. The germline V gene has CDR1 SGDLS and CDR2 YYNGEE. The CDR3 sequence is CASSAFLSGVDYTF.

This chain links TRBV9 with TRBJ2-1; TCRdb outputs TRBD2, but without DNA this stays unchecked. This CDR3 has 13 residues. CDR1 and CDR2 (germline): SGDLS, YYNGEE. This CDR3 reads CASSAPRVNEQFF.

This rearrangement joins TRBV5-1 to TRBJ2-5; the D call from TCRdb, TRBD2, cannot be confirmed without DNA. Germline CDR1 and CDR2: SGHRS and YFSETQ. This CDR3 comprises 17 residues. The CDR3: CASSSEALAGLQETQYF.

This clonotype shows up as medium-sized (0.01 to 0.1%) by frequency. This chain uses TRBV7-6 with TRBJ2-7. Germline V lookup: CDR1 SGHVS, CDR2 FNYEAQ. CDR3 length equals 13 residues. This CDR3 reads CASSLAEQYEQYF.